This T cell receptor (beta chain) was retrieved from a study of T cell responses to AZD1222 COVID-19 vaccine. Study-wide results and caveats: Donors skewed white British and female; clonal diversity was possibly underestimated. With two AZD1222 doses given, Spike-specific TCR breadth and depth both rose.

Profiling relied on immunoSEQ multiplex PCR, and the TCRdb table lists in-frame clones only, not all of them. Here the sample spans roughly 120,000 clones, around 89% being singletons. This clone was recorded once. The antigen is undetermined. CDR1 is SEHNR, CDR2 FQNEAQ, per germline (reference sequence). The ends were cut back, 4 bases at V and 8 bases at J, with 8 bases in the middle. This CDR3 is 11 amino acids long. This chain links TRBV7-9 with TRBJ1-2, with TRBD1 as a possible D gene (5 bases). Sequencing used peripheral blood, obtained 28 days after the second AZD1222 dose. The source of this sequence is an adult who received the AZD1222 COVID-19 vaccine. The DNA of the CDR3 is TGTGCCAGCAGCTCGACAGAGGGCTACACCTTC. This gives the protein CASSSTEGYTF. The variable domain in full, completed from reference TRBV7-9 and TRBJ1-2, reads DTGVSQNPRHKITKRGQNVTFRCDPISEHNRLYWYRQTLGQGPEFLTYFQNEAQLEKSRLLSDRFSAERPKGSFSTLEIQRTEQGDSAMYLCASSSTEGYTFGSGTRLTVV.